This T cell receptor (beta chain) was identified in a study of tumour-infiltrating T cells in Burkitt lymphoma. The overall study: Overall and progression-free survival were predicted by productive clonality.

The repertoire was sequenced with immunoSEQ multiplex PCR; TCRdb's copy has only in-frame clones and lacks some. The sample shows around 13,000 clones, 85% of them seen only once. The CDR3 consists of 14 residues. J was trimmed by 0 bases and V by 2 bases; bases with no gene match: 0. Germline lookup yields CDR1 SEHNR and CDR2 FQNEAQ (reference sequence). Only one count was recorded for this clone. The material sequenced was tumor tissue. The J gene is TRBJ2-7, the V gene TRBV7-9, with 8 bases matching TRBD2. The sequence came from a human donor with diffuse large B-cell lymphoma. The CDR3 bases are TGTGCCAGCAGCTTAAGCGGGAGCTCCTACGAGCAGTACTTC. This encodes CASSLSGSSYEQYF.